The clone carrying this T cell receptor beta chain was picked up many times. The data derive from a study of regulatory T cells in long-lasting Graves disease. Library construction for TCR beta used iRepertoire HTBI primers and Arm-PCR of CDR3 regions. TCRdb called the multiplex PCR reads again in MiXCR, with one record for every CDR3 protein. The profile covers about 460,000 distinct CDR3 sequences, with roughly 15% appearing a single time and around a sixth taken by the ten largest. As to time point: newly diagnosed GD, antithyroid drugs for less than 3 months. PBMCs were the source of the RNA used for TCR sequencing. From an endocrinology department in Xi'an, China, came the patients. CDR1 is MDHEN, CDR2 SYDVKM, per germline. V gave up 5 bases and J gave up 7 bases, with 11 bases separating them. The CDR3 loop spans 12 amino acids. This same sample was also taken into another study, of T cells in Graves' hyperthyroidism and ophthalmopathy. That work adds: Newly diagnosed patients aged 18 to 65 had hyperthyroidism of under 2 months' duration. The diagnoses drew upon clinical symptoms, serum thyroxine and TRAb, thyroid ultrasound and orbital computed tomography. In the first-round RT-PCR of the TCR CDR3, the HTBI primer set was used.

The chain joins TRBV28 to TRBJ1-1; D unresolved. This sequence was found in a woman in her fifties or sixties with Graves disease. The sequencing used peripheral blood mononuclear cells (PBMCs), collected at new diagnosis, from a patient treated with antithyroid drugs. The chain's CDR3 is CASSREWSEAFF. The CDR3 DNA sequence: TGTGCCAGCAGTCGGGAGTGGAGTGAAGCTTTCTTT.